This TCR beta chain was captured by sequencing in a study of identical twins (dated by TCRdb to 2016 to 2017). At the level of the whole study: To test whether fetal clonotypes persist, this study deep-sequenced TCR alpha and beta repertoires from monozygotic twins, from unrelated adults of various ages, and from cord blood. To rule out contamination, the twin experiments were replicated at different times with different library preparation protocols. Overall study outcomes, separate from this receptor: Abundant cord blood beta clonotypes had fewer insertions, young adult naive repertoires showed a similar but weaker trend, and memory repertoires showed no such trend. Invariant T cells such as MAIT and iNKT could partly confound zero-insertion analyses, although diverse VJ usage argued against such confounding for most clonotypes. The excess sharing between twins in beta out-of-frame sequences was weaker because fewer shared sequences reduced the signal-to-noise ratio. Out-of-frame TCR alpha sequences shared between twins showed an excess of low generation-probability sequences compared with coincidental sharing between unrelated individuals. Because the same donors could not be followed over many years, the conclusions relied on cross-sectional statistical analysis. In monozygotic twins, recombination models systematically underestimated out-of-frame TCR alpha sharing, but the models matched the sharing seen between unrelated individuals.

Libraries were made using 5' RACE. The sample was run on an Illumina HiSeq 2000. Template switching added a universal primer binding site, and the final cDNA carried a unique molecular identifier that allowed TCR cDNA molecules to be counted accurately. First-strand cDNA for TCR alpha and beta chains was synthesized from specific primers in the conserved constant-segment region. To control for contamination, each cDNA library was double barcoded with a SMART-Mk sample barcode plus Illumina barcodes. Two successive PCR steps introduced TruSeq adapter sequences along with Illumina sample barcodes. The Illumina HiSeq platform was used with custom primers to sequence TCR alpha and beta cDNA libraries. Processing in the source paper ran as follows. MiGEC processed the raw reads to extract unique molecular identifiers, while MiXCR was used to determine the CDR3 positions. Recombination models were inferred per individual with the repgenHMM and IGoR tools using an EM algorithm. The analysis of shared clonotypes was done with the tcR package in R, with sharing normalized by the product of cloneset sizes. To study raw recombination free of thymic and clonal selection effects, out-of-frame nonproductive sequences were analyzed. Starting from the raw public reads, TCRdb applied fastp trimming at Q25, assembled clones with MiXCR and retained in-frame beta chains. Merged by CDR3 protein, the rows form single entries marked with the most common genes and DNA. What appears here as the V and J calls and clone size reflects TCRdb's work, not the paper's. For this sample there are under 300,000 distinct CDR3 sequences; over 5% appear just once. The ten largest clones add up to 13% to 15% of the sample.

Only healthy Caucasian donors were included. The twin cohort consisted of three pairs of female monozygotic twins, all aged about 18 to 30 years. Positive isolation kits from Invitrogen were used to isolate the CD4+ and CD8+ T cell populations. Reading the germline V gene gives CDR1 MNHEY and CDR2 SVGAGI. The CDR3 starts with the cysteine, ends with the phenylalanine, and has 12 residues. The sequence is cut down to CDR3 DNA, 36 bases in frame from base 1. The junction shows trimming of 8 bases on V and 4 bases on J, plus 11 bases between the germline ends. This clonotype was observed at least ten times. Its antigen is not yet known. Base qualities are not at hand, and no much larger clone is one base apart. These same data were also listed under a study on T cells expressing NK-cell markers. As the second publication notes: Seven or eight donors provided sorted CD3+CD56+NKG2C+, CD3+CD56+NKG2C- and CD3+CD56-NKG2C+ T-cell subsets, whose TCR beta-chain repertoires were profiled. Among the eight sequenced donors, only one was HCMV-seronegative, while the other seven were HCMV-seropositive. In several experiments an anti-gammadeltaTCR antibody was added to restrict sorting to alphabetaTCR-expressing T cells. In five to seven donors, the dominant CD3+CD56+NKG2C+ clonotypes were found to rank among the top 10 CD8+ clonotypes and to make up roughly 1.0-7.0% of CD8+ T cells. Those dominant clonotypes were again the most abundant among CD3+CD56-NKG2C+ cells in a handful of donors, at roughly 28.3-60.1%. Whether the expanded NKG2C-expressing T cell clones were specific for HCMV antigens remained unclear. The eight sequenced donors were randomly selected healthy volunteers, three men and five women. A commercial ELISA kit detecting HCMV-specific IgG in serum was used to determine HCMV serostatus. MIGEC handled demultiplexing of the reads and grouping by UMI, while MiTCR was used to assemble and quantify clonotypes. To remove erroneous sequences, TCR cDNA sequences were retained only when supported by two or more reads. Downstream repertoire analysis used the tcR package, and clonotypes were matched across fractions by CDR3 nucleotide sequence plus V segment. VDJmatch was used to annotate antigen specificity against VDJdb, with one amino acid substitution in CDR3 allowed.

Sequencing was done on a sample of CD8+ T cells sorted from blood. The sequence was obtained from a woman younger than 35 in good health. The chain was built from TRBV6-5 and TRBJ1-1; a weak D assignment points to TRBD1 (6 bases agree). CDR3 loop: CASVGGPTEAFF. At the DNA level, the sequence is TGTGCCAGCGTGGGGGGGCCCACTGAAGCTTTCTTT.